Sequencing of this T cell receptor (beta chain) was carried out in a study of T cell responses to AZD1222 COVID-19 vaccine. Study-wide context: The study pooled second doses at about 4 or about 12 weeks.

Germline V gene lookup returns CDR1 SGHVS and CDR2 FQNEAQ. The CDR3 extends over 16 amino acids. V lost 0 bases, J lost 4 bases, and 10 bases lay in between. Of note for this clone: Its specificity is not known.

The method was immunoSEQ multiplex PCR; TCRdb's version includes in-frame clones alone and lacks a portion of them. The table has tens of thousands of clones, roughly 90% seen once. Study conclusions and caveats: Baseline antibody screening turned up just a handful of seropositive AZD1222 recipients. Across spike, vaccine-associated CD4 TCRs were found, dominant at 160-218 and 743-854. Close to half of spike-specific TCRs reportedly recognize unmutated variant regions.

The specimen was peripheral blood, collected on day 0 of AZD1222 vaccination. The V call is TRBV7-8, the J call TRBJ1-6; D gene ambiguous. This sequence was found in an adult in good health. For the CDR3, the DNA is TGTGCCAGCAGCTTAGCACCGGGATCTTATAATTCACCCCTCCACTTT. Its translation: CASSLAPGSYNSPLHF.